The entry that follows covers one TCR beta chain sequence. These data come from a study of Ad26.COV2.S vaccination and SARS-CoV-2 variants. For the study at large: A COV1001 Ad26.COV2.S trial-arm participant provided the sample.

The treatment denotes: around 19 received Ad26.COV2.S at low or high dose, single or two shots; 5 received placebo; per-sample allocation not given. Specimen acquisition occurred on day 63 following the initial vaccine or placebo injection. Sequencing used immunoSEQ multiplex PCR; TCRdb keeps in-frame clones, though not all of them. The table includes 360,000 or so clones, roughly 90% detected once. The CDR3 totals 15 residues. Germline V gene sequence: CDR1 LNHNV, CDR2 YYDKDF (reference sequence). V dropped 3 bases and J dropped 0 bases, with 8 bases sitting between them. The TCR was taken from a person between 18 and 60 years old who received the Ad26.COV2.S COVID-19 vaccine or a placebo. The rearrangement uses TRBV15 and TRBJ2-2, with a weak D call TRBD1 (6 bases). The sample here was peripheral blood, taken in a trial of Ad26.COV2.S vaccine versus placebo. CDR3 nucleotides: TGTGCCACCAGCAGGGACAGAGCGAACACCGGGGAGCTGTTTTTT. It specifies CATSRDRANTGELFF.